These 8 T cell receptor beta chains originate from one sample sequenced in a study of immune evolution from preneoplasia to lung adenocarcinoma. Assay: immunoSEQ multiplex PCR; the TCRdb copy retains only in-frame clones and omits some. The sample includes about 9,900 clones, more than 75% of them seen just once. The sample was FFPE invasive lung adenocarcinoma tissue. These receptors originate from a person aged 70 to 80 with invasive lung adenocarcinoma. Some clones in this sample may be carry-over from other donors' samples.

The chain's CDR3 is CSARGVHGYTF. The CDR3 DNA sequence: TGCAGTGCTAGAGGGGTCCATGGCTACACCTTC. The chain couples TRBV20-1 to TRBJ1-2; D is undetermined. Trimming cost V 1 base and J 6 bases, with 6 bases left between them. This CDR3 spans 11 amino acids. CDR1 is DFQATT, CDR2 SNEGSKA, per germline (reference sequence).

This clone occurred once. CDR3 protein: CASRASPWQPQHF. The CDR3 DNA follows: TGTGCCAGCAGGGCGTCGCCCTGGCAGCCCCAGCATTTT. The chain is built from TRBV6-5 and TRBJ1-5; no reliable D call. V shed 6 bases and J shed 7 bases, with 13 bases lying between them. Germline loops: CDR1 MNHEY, CDR2 SVGAGI. This CDR3 region has 13 residues.

The CDR3 DNA is TGTGCCAGCGACCGCGGTGGAGGGGGCTCGCCCGGGGAGCTGTTTTTT. It specifies CASDRGGGGSPGELFF. The chain combines TRBV27 with TRBJ2-2; maybe TRBD1 (7 bases). Germline V gene lookup returns CDR1 MNHEY and CDR2 SMNVEV (reference sequence). The V end lost 8 bases, the J end lost 6 bases, and 22 bases lay between the germline ends. The CDR3 runs 16 residues.

The CDR3 DNA reads TGCGCCAGCAGCGATCGCCTATACACAGATACGCAGTATTTT. Translation: CASSDRLYTDTQYF. The chain is built from TRBV10-2 and TRBJ2-3; no clear D gene. The CDR3 runs 14 residues. With 6 bases removed from V and 2 bases from J, the gap between germline ends came to 12 bases. The germline V gene has CDR1 WSHSY and CDR2 SAAADI.

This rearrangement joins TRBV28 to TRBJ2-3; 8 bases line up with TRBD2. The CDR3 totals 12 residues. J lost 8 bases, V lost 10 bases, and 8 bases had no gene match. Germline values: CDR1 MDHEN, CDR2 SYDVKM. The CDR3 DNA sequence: TGTGCCATTGCGACGGCGGGGGGTACGCAGTATTTT. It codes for CAIATAGGTQYF.

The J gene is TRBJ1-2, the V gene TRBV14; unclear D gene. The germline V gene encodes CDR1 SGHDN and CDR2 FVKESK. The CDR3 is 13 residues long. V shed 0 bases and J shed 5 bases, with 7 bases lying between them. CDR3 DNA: TGTGCCAGCAGCCAAGATGGGTGGTATGGCTACACCTTC. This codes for CASSQDGWYGYTF.

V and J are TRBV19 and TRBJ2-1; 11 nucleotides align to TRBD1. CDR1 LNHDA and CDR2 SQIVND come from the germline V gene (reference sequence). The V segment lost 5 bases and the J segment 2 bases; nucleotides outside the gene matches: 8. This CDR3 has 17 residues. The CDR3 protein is CASSPGQGAGPYNEQFF. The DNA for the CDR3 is TGTGCCAGTAGTCCAGGACAGGGGGCGGGACCCTACAATGAGCAGTTCTTC.

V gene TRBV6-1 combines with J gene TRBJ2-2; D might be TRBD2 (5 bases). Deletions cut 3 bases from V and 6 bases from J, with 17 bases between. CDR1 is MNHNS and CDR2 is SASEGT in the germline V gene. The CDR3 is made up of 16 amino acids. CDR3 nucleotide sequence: TGTGCCAGCAGTGAGCCCGGACCCACTAGTCCCGGGGAGCTGTTTTTT. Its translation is CASSEPGPTSPGELFF.